The rows below give T cell receptor beta chains drawn from one sample of a study of shared clonotypes between healthy human individuals. Using immunoSEQ multiplex PCR, the repertoire was profiled, and TCRdb retains in-frame clones only, with some absent. The sample gives roughly 2 million clones, about 95% of which show up once; roughly 1% is in the top ten. Sequenced: naive CD8+ T cells sorted from blood. Every receptor here comes from a man aged 18 to 30 in good health. Both conserved end residues are part of each CDR3. The D gene is left open where the match is weak. A row's size may be missing; if present it is once, few, many or a size class.

j_gene | v_gene | abundance | d_gene | CDR3aa | CDR3nt
TRBJ2-3 | TRBV5-4 | . | . | CASSLAGTPPDTQYF | TGTGCCAGCAGCTTGGCTGGGACACCCCCAGATACGCAGTATTTT
TRBJ1-1 | TRBV7-3 | . | . | CASSLGITGLNTEAFF | TGTGCCAGCAGCTTAGGCATAACAGGGTTGAACACTGAAGCTTTCTTT
TRBJ2-2 | TRBV9 | . | . | CASSGDTDTGELFF | TGTGCCAGCAGCGGGGACACAGACACCGGGGAGCTGTTTTTT
TRBJ2-6 | TRBV6-1 | . | TRBD1 | CASSEERGLGANVLTF | TGTGCCAGCAGTGAAGAAAGGGGGCTTGGGGCCAACGTCCTGACTTTC
TRBJ2-3 | TRBV5-1 | . | . | CASSLQDSVTDTQYF | TGCGCCAGCAGCTTGCAGGACAGCGTCACAGATACGCAGTATTTT
TRBJ2-2 | TRBV9 | . | TRBD1 | CASSVEGAVTGELFF | TGTGCCAGCAGCGTCGAGGGGGCGGTGACCGGGGAGCTGTTTTTT
TRBJ1-4 | TRBV7-8 | . | TRBD1 | CASSFPQGATNEKLFF | TGTGCCAGCAGCTTCCCACAGGGGGCAACTAATGAAAAACTGTTTTTT
TRBJ2-7 | TRBV7-2 | . | TRBD2 | CASSLDPGLAGLEQYF | TGTGCCAGCAGCTTAGACCCGGGACTAGCGGGCCTCGAGCAGTACTTC
TRBJ1-1 | TRBV30 | . | . | CAWSVSGEGTEAFF | TGTGCCTGGAGCGTGAGCGGGGAGGGCACTGAAGCTTTCTTT
TRBJ1-5 | TRBV10-1 | once | . | CARGPPNNQPQHF | TGCGCCAGGGGACCGCCCAACAATCAGCCCCAGCATTTT
TRBJ1-2 | TRBV6-1 | . | TRBD1 | CASSDFTGGIGYTF | TGTGCCAGCAGTGACTTTACAGGGGGAATTGGCTACACCTTC
TRBJ1-5 | TRBV28 | . | TRBD1 | CASSLLQTGGDQPQHF | TGTGCCAGCAGCTTACTCCAAACAGGGGGCGATCAGCCCCAGCATTTT
TRBJ1-3 | TRBV28 | . | TRBD1 | CASSLYGTGAGNTIYF | TGTGCCAGCAGTTTATACGGGACAGGGGCTGGAAACACCATATATTTT
TRBJ2-7 | TRBV7-9 | . | . | CASSLRLGEQYF | TGTGCCAGCAGCTTAAGGTTGGGGGAGCAGTACTTC
TRBJ2-1 | TRBV10-3 | . | . | CAISESQGNEQFF | TGTGCCATCAGTGAGTCCCAAGGGAATGAGCAGTTCTTC
TRBJ1-2 | TRBV30 | . | . | CAWSVGGYGYTF | TGTGCCTGGAGTGTAGGCGGCTATGGCTACACCTTC
TRBJ1-3 | TRBV30 | . | TRBD1 | CAWSGYLGATHGTGYSGNTIYF | TGTGCCTGGAGTGGATATCTCGGCGCCACTCACGGGACAGGCTACTCTGGAAACACCATATATTTT
TRBJ1-1 | TRBV27 | . | . | CASSPRGNTEAFF | TGTGCCAGCAGTCCCCGTGGGAACACTGAAGCTTTCTTT
TRBJ2-2 | TRBV13 | . | TRBD2 | CASSYRTSGDGELFF | TGTGCCAGCAGCTACCGGACTAGCGGGGATGGGGAGCTGTTTTTT
TRBJ2-7 | TRBV30 | . | . | CAWSALDSFTYEQYF | TGTGCCTGGAGCGCTCTGGACAGCTTTACCTACGAGCAGTACTTC
TRBJ2-7 | TRBV6-5 | . | . | CASSYGGPEQYF | TGTGCCAGCAGTTACGGGGGACCCGAGCAGTACTTC
TRBJ1-4 | TRBV5-1 | . | . | CASSLGQGATNEKLFF | TGCGCCAGCAGCTTGGGGCAAGGGGCAACTAATGAAAAACTGTTTTTT
TRBJ1-2 | TRBV11-2 | . | . | CASRRWESGYTF | TGTGCCAGCCGGCGGTGGGAAAGTGGCTACACCTTC
TRBJ1-2 | TRBV6-6 | . | TRBD1 | CASSYTEGAGNGYTF | TGTGCCAGCAGTTACACAGAGGGGGCGGGTAATGGCTACACCTTC
TRBJ1-2 | TRBV7-9 | . | . | CASSWGDSDGYTF | TGTGCCAGCAGCTGGGGGGACTCGGATGGCTACACCTTC